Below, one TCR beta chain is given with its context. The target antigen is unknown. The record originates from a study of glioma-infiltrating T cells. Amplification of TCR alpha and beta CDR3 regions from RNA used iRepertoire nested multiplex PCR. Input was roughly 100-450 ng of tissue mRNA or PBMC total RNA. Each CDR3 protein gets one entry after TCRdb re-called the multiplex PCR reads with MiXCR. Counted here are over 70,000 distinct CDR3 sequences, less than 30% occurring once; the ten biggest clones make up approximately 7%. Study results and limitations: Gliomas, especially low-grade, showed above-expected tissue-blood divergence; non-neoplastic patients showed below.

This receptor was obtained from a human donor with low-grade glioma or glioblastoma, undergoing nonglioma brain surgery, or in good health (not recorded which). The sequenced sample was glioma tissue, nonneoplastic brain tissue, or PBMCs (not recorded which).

The CDR3 spells CASSSRDRNTDTQYF. The CDR3 coding sequence is TGCGCCAGCAGCTCCCGGGACAGGAACACAGATACGCAGTATTTT. The chain carries TRBV5-1 and TRBJ2-3; 8 bases map to TRBD1. CDR3 size: 15 residues. Trimming took 3 bases from V and 2 from J; bases not matched to a gene: 5. Germline loops: CDR1 SGHRS, CDR2 YFSETQ.